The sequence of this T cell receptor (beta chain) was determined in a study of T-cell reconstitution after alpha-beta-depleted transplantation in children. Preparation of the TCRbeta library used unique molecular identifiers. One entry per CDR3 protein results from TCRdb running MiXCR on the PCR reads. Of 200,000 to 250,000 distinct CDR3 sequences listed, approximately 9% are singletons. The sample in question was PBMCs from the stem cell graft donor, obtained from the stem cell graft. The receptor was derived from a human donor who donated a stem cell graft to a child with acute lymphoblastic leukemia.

The CDR3 reads CASSIRETQYF. The CDR3 DNA sequence: TGCGCCAGCAGTATACGGGAGACCCAGTACTTC. The gene calls are TRBV5-1 and TRBJ2-5; D uncertain. This CDR3 is built from 11 residues. The germline V gene encodes CDR1 SGHRS and CDR2 YFSETQ. Trimming left V 5 bases short and J 5 bases short, with 7 bases between. The full variable domain, completed using reference TRBV5-1 and TRBJ2-5, is KAGVTQTPRYLIKTRGQQVTLSCSPISGHRSVSWYQQTPGQGLQFLFEYFSETQRNKGNFPGRFSGRQFSNSRSEMNVSTLELGDSALYLCASSIRETQYFGPGTRLLVL.